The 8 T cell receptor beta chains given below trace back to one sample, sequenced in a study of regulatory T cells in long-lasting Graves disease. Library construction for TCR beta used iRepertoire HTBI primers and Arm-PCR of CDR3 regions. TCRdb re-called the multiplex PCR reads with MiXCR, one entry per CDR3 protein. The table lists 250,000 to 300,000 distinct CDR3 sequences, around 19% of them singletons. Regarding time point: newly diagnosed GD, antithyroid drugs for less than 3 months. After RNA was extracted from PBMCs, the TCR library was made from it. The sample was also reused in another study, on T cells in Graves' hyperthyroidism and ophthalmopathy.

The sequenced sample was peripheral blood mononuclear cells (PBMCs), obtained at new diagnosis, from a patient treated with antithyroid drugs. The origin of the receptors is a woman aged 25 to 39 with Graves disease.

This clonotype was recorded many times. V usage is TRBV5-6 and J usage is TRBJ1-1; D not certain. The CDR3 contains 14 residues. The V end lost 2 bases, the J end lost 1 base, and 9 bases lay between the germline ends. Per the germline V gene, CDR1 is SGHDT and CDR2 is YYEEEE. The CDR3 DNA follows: TGTGCCAGCAGCTTTTCCGGCCGGAACACTGAAGCTTTCTTT. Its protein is CASSFSGRNTEAFF.

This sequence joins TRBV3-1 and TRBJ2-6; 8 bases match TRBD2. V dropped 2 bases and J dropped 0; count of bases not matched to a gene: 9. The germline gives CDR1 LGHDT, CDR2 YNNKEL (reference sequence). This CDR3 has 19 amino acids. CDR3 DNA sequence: TGTGCCAGCAGCCAACGAGTCAAGCGGGGGAACTCTGGGGCCAACGTCCTGACTTTC. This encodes CASSQRVKRGNSGANVLTF.

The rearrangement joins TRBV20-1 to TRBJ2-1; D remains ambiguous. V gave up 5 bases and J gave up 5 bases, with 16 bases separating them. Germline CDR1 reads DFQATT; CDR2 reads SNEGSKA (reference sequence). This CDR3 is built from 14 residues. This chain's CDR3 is CSALGLYANNEQFF. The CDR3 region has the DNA TGCAGTGCTCTTGGGCTATACGCAAACAATGAGCAGTTCTTC.

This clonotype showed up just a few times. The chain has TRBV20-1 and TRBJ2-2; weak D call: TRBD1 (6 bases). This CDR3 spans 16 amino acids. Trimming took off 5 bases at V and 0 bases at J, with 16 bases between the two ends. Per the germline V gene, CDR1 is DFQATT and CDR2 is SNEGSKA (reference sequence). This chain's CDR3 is CSAARSGQSNTGELFF. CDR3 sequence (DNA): TGCAGTGCTGCCCGAAGTGGACAGTCGAACACCGGGGAGCTGTTTTTT.

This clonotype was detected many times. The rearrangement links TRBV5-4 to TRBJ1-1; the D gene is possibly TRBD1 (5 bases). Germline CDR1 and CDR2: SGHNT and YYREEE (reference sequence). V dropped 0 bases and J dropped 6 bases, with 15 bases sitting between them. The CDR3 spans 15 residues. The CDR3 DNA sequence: TGTGCCAGCAGCTTGGAAGGGACCCTCGGCCCTGAAGCTTTCTTT. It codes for CASSLEGTLGPEAFF.

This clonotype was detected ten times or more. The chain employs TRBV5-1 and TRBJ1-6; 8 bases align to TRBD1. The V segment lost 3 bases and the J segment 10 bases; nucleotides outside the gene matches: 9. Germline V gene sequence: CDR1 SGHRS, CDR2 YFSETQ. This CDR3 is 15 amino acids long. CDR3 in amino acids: CASSSGQGNRSPLHF. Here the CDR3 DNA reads TGCGCCAGCAGCTCCGGACAGGGAAATCGGTCACCCCTCCACTTT.

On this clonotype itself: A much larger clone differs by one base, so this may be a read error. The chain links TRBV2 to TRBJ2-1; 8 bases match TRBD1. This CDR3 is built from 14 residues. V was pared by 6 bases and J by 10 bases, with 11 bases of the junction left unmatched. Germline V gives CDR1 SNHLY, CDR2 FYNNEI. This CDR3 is CASSLGQVGMEQFF. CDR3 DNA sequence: TGTGCCAGCAGCTTGGGACAGGTTGGAATGGAGCAGTTCTTC.

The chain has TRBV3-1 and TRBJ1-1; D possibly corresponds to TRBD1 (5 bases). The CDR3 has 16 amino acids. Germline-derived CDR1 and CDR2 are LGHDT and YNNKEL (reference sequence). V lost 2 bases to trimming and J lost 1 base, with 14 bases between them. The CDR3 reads CASSQSGGGGNTEAFF. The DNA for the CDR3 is TGTGCCAGCAGCCAAAGCGGGGGGGGTGGGAACACTGAAGCTTTCTTT. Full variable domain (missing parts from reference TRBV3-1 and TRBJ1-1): DTAVSQTPKYLVTQMGNDKSIKCEQNLGHDTMYWYKQDSKKFLKIMFSYNNKELIINETVPNRFSPKSPDKAHLNLHINSLELGDSAVYFCASSQSGGGGNTEAFFGQGTRLTVV.